The TCR beta chain under discussion was sequenced for a study of blood T cell repertoires in COVID-19. Overall study: Sites in the United States, Italy and Spain provided acute and convalescent COVID-19 samples. T cells, B-cell-depleted T cells, or PBMCs supplied cDNA or gDNA.

The data were produced by immunoSEQ multiplex PCR, yet TCRdb's version contains in-frame clones alone and is incomplete. The data hold 130,000 to 150,000 clones, with around 79% observed a single time. The Seattle site enrolled patients during active infection and followed them longitudinally. This clone was observed a single time. V was clipped by 5 bases and J by 9 bases; unmatched bases: 3. The CDR3 has 13 residues. In germline, CDR1 is LNHDA, CDR2 SQIVND (reference sequence). The rearrangement links TRBV19 to TRBJ2-1; 11 bases map to TRBD1. Sequenced input: peripheral blood. This sequence was found in a woman aged 70 to 79 with COVID-19, enrolled during active disease. The CDR3 reads CASSRTGGGEQFF. CDR3 DNA: TGTGCCAGTAGTCGGACAGGGGGCGGTGAGCAGTTCTTC.